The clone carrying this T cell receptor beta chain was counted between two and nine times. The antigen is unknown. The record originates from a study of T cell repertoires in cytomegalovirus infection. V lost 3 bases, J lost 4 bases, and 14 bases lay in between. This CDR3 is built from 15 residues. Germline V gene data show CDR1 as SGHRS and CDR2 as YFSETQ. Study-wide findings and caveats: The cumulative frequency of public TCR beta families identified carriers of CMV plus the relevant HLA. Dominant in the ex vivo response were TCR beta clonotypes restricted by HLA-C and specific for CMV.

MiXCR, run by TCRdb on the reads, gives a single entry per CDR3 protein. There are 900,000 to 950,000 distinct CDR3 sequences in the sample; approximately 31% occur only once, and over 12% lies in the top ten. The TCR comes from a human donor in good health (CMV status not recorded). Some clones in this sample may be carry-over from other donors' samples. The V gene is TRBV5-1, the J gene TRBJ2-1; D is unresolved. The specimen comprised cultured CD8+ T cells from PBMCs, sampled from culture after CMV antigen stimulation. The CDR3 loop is CASSWSTGVYNEQFF. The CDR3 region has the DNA TGCGCCAGCAGCTGGAGCACGGGCGTGTACAATGAGCAGTTCTTC.